Described below is a single T cell receptor beta chain sequence and its context. The antigen remains unidentified. The sample comes from a study of T cell responses to AZD1222 COVID-19 vaccine. Whole-study results and caveats: Spike-specific TCR breadth and depth both grew after two AZD1222 doses.

Using immunoSEQ multiplex PCR, the repertoire was profiled, and TCRdb retains in-frame clones only, with some absent. This table has 100,000 to 150,000 clones, 88% appearing once. The CDR3 length is 14 residues. Trimming cost V 2 bases and J 5 bases; bases outside gene matches: 6. CDR1 and CDR2 from the germline V gene are MNHNS and SASEGT. This receptor was taken from an adult in good health. The rearrangement joins TRBV6-1 to TRBJ2-7; 7 bases are shared with TRBD1. The sequenced sample was peripheral blood, obtained on day 0 of AZD1222 vaccination. The DNA for the CDR3 is TGTGCCAGCAGTGAAAGGGGGCTGGGCGACGAGCAGTACTTC. Its protein is CASSERGLGDEQYF.